This record looks at one TCR beta chain sequence and its context. The sample holds a few counts of this clone. It lacks a known antigen. Base qualities are not provided; no much larger clone lies one nucleotide away. These data originate in a study of cytomegalovirus exposure and HLA in healthy donors (dated by TCRdb to 2017 to 2019). Notes on the research overall: An earlier analysis of approximately 640 of the donors reported more than 250 Gb of sequence data and 117 million unique TCR beta sequences from about 179 million T cells. Roughly 300 gigabases of sequencing data and approximately 85 million unique TCR sequences were included in an early release covering about 600 HLA-typed donors. Among the roughly 390 genotyped donors, around 81% belonged to the genetic ancestry cluster associated with self-reported Caucasian donors. The aim of the study was to test whether cataloging public T cell receptors could identify signatures of past pathogen exposure. The T cell repertoires of 670 or so subjects were profiled by immunosequencing and related to cytomegalovirus serostatus. Besides the first cohort of roughly 640 subjects, a separate validation cohort made up of 120 different subjects was used. To predict cytomegalovirus infection status, the study brought together high-throughput TCR immunosequencing, statistical association of individual TCRs with disease status, and machine learning. A later analysis re-analyzed previously published TCR beta repertoires from 660 or so donors and added high-resolution HLA genotyping to study TCR occurrence patterns. Rather than drawing on any new phenotypic data, the later analysis identified candidate immune exposures from TCR beta sequences and the way those sequences occurred across donors. To decide whether each TCR beta V gene segment behaved as functional or pseudogenic, an earlier analysis of several hundred of the donors relied on high-throughput TCR beta sequencing. Donor age, sex, ethnicity and CMV serostatus were compiled together with the repertoire data. A later genetic analysis took genome-wide SNP genotypes for about three fifths of the 666 donors and used that subset as a discovery cohort. All discovery cohort repertoires had been generated on a single sequencing platform. HLA typing included class I and class II loci at four-digit resolution. The number of donors typed differed by locus, with 629-630 for A, B, C, DRB1 and DQB1, roughly 520 for DQA1, nearly 610 for DPA1, and some 440 for DPB1. Because of strong linkage in the cohort, five DR-DQ haplotypes were treated as single units for association and clustering. Among roughly 400 genotyped donors of the cohort, an average of roughly 240,000 unique TCR beta nucleotide sequences were sequenced per donor, roughly a sixth of them non-productive. What the study reported, not specific to this receptor: A group of highly shared sequence variants was considered likely to be a technical artifact of the sequencing pipeline. Because counts were too low, some 16 rarely observed V segments, including chromosome 9 orphons, were excluded from the earlier analysis of 500 to 700 of the donors. Linkage disequilibrium might explain the correlated functional status among segregating V segments, but an unknown experimental factor could not be excluded. In a later analysis, most CMV-associated TCR beta chains were found to appear HLA-restricted, with HLA associations seemingly driven largely by CMV exposure. A few of the identified cytomegalovirus-associated TCR beta chains were confirmed in vitro to be specific for cytomegalovirus antigens. Presence/absence analyses assumed roughly uniform sequencing depth across donors, an assumption that may not hold. An association between a missense DCLRE1C variant and V-gene and J-gene trimming of TCR beta chains was found in a later genetic analysis and replicated in an independent cohort. When HLA alleles, especially DR and DQ, strongly co-occurred, attributing TCR associations to individual alleles was difficult. Because the 87-base-pair reads could not distinguish some IMGT-functional V segments, including TRBV6-2 and TRBV6-3, those segments were excluded. In a later analysis, HLA-associated TCR beta chains were found to be more clonally expanded and to have lower generation probabilities than equally common non-associated chains. This cohort had only TCR beta chains sequenced, and the lack of alpha or paired-chain data limited which features could be detected. A later analysis associated approximately 17,000 TCR beta sequences with specific HLA alleles at a false discovery rate of 0.05. Across donors, most TCR sequences were observed very rarely, whereas some public TCRs were present in many individuals. Because HLA typing was unavailable for some donors at each locus, only the typed subset was used in association tests. In a later genetic analysis, fewer N-insertions in productive TCRs were reported among donors in an Asian-associated ancestry cluster than the 666-donor mean. In the study, 150 to 200 TCR beta chains were listed as associated with cytomegalovirus. According to a later analysis, parvovirus B19, influenza, CMV and Epstein-Barr virus appeared linked to several top co-occurrence clusters. The classifier was reported to diagnose cytomegalovirus status with high specificity and sensitivity in both the original and validation cohorts. According to the authors, the approach could potentially be generalized to other disease states and immunological phenotypes. In a later analysis, the rate of TCR association differed among HLA loci, with DRB1 alleles having the most associated TCRs and HLA-C alleles having the fewest. A further reported finding was that TCR beta sequences accurately predicted the HLA-A and HLA-B alleles for most subjects in the first cohort. For the cohort, immune exposure information was limited to CMV serostatus. An earlier analysis of 587 of the donors showed that most TCR beta V segments appeared in productive rearrangements either about 90% or about 30% of the time, which broadly matched IMGT annotations.

The cysteine opens and the phenylalanine closes a CDR3 of 15 amino acids. Just CDR3 DNA is preserved here, 45 bases in frame from base 1. Deletion took 3 bases off V and 4 bases off J, with a span of 12 bases between the germline ends. CDR1 MNHNS and CDR2 SASEGT are derived from the germline V gene. The library came from the immunoSEQ multiplex PCR assay. For the multiplex PCR, a mixture combining 60 forward primers for TCR Vbeta segments and 13 reverse primers for TCR Jbeta segments was used. A multiplex PCR assay on genomic DNA amplified the CDR3 region of rearranged TCR beta genes. On the Illumina HiSeq System, the amplified TCR beta libraries were sequenced as 87-base-pair reads. In the source study's methods: Across the 670 or so repertoires, a later analysis counted 80 million or so unique TCR beta chains, around 11 million of which were shared by at least two donors. Raw reads were error-corrected and collapsed into unique sequences by a nearest-neighbor algorithm in which closely related sequences were merged to remove PCR and sequencing errors. To assign V, D and J gene segments, CDR3 sequences were aligned to IMGT reference sequences. For a sequence to be retained, at least a six-nucleotide match to both a V gene segment and a J gene segment was required. A rearrangement counted as productive if the CDR3 had no stop codons and remained in frame with V and J, and every other rearrangement counted as non-productive. CDR3 was defined according to IMGT convention as the region running from the second conserved V-encoded cysteine to the conserved J-encoded phenylalanine. The earlier analysis of about 610 of the donors excluded any sequence lacking an unambiguous match to a single V gene segment. An earlier analysis of roughly 590 of the donors called V segments functional above 56.7% productive rearrangements and segregating when the between-donor standard deviation exceeded 5%. A statistical classification framework was built to diagnose cytomegalovirus status from the catalog of TCR beta chain sequences. V and J gene assignment, in a later analysis, came from comparing TCR nucleotide sequences with IMGT/GENE-DB human TR gene sequences. The TCRdist pipeline was used in a later analysis to assign CDR3 sequences and most-parsimonious VDJ recombination scenarios. A later analysis defined each TCR beta chain by its CDR3 amino acid sequence plus V-gene family, and excluded reads lacking a unique V-gene family. In a later analysis, 500 to 650 highly shared, low-generation-probability nucleotide sequences were removed to address suspected cross-contamination and a sequencing artifact. In a later analysis, a clonal expansion index for each public chain was calculated from normalized within-repertoire ranks of inferred template counts. A later analysis computed generation probabilities with a VDJ recombination model fitted to out-of-frame rearrangements, and checked the results against IGoR. In a later analysis, TCR-TCR, TCR-HLA and TCR-CMV co-occurrence was scored with hypergeometric tests, and a repertoire-size bias correction was applied to TCR pairs. A later analysis estimated false discovery rates by permuting HLA or CMV assignments 20 times. In a later analysis, co-occurring TCRs were grouped with DBSCAN, and TCRdist sequence similarity was added when clustering was performed within HLA-allele-positive subsets. For co-occurrence clustering, repertoires with fewer than 30,000 or more than 120,000 public chains were excluded, along with five repertoires with anomalous nucleotide sharing. The table was pulled from immuneACCESS by TCRdb, which kept in-frame rearrangements only. Such tables lose some clones; where checked, under half of the loss comes from unresolved V genes, and the rest has no known cause. V, J and clone size are those of that table, while D and trimming were read from the DNA. The sample data list around 100,000 clones, and approximately 70% of these were observed just once. The ten largest clones add up to approximately 11% of the sample.

In total, more than 500 healthy bone marrow donors made up the cohort. All cohort members were sampled while nominally healthy, although unrecorded immune exposures were likely present. The donor was CMV seropositive and belonged to the group of 270 or so seropositive cohort members. Each donor provided a peripheral blood sample, and peripheral blood mononuclear cells were used for TCR beta sequencing. Genomic DNA was extracted from the blood cell samples with the Qiagen DNeasy Blood Extraction Kit. This clonotype was sampled from a man aged 35 to 55 in good health and CMV-seropositive. The sample comprised PBMCs. Rearrangement joined TRBV6-1 to TRBJ1-4; tentative D gene TRBD1, with 5 bases matching. The CDR3 region: CASSDVSGNNEKLFF. The bases read TGTGCCAGCAGTGACGTCTCAGGGAATAATGAAAAACTGTTTTTT.